This TCR beta chain came from a study of blood T cells in healthy people across ages. About the research overall: Through template switching, about one barcoded beta molecule was captured per two T cells, as measured in model experiments. General study results and limits: The study found more naive CD4+ cells and higher diversity in long-lived than aged donors.

This CDR3 is built from 14 residues. CDR1 and CDR2 from the germline V gene are LGHNA and YSLEER. With regard to this clonotype: Its matching antigen is unknown. This may stem from a read error, because a much larger clone lies one nucleotide away.

Alongside a J-beta primer mix, a sample-barcoded 5' primer served in a second PCR lasting roughly 7 to 11 cycles. Template switching added a 12-random-nucleotide identifier to every cDNA molecule. MiXCR, run by TCRdb on the 5' RACE reads, gives a single entry per CDR3 protein. The data show 550,000 to 800,000 distinct CDR3 sequences, roughly 30% seen once. The chain has TRBV4-3 and TRBJ2-1, with a possible D match to TRBD2 (5 bases). The J call could be wrong; TRBJ2-7 is a better fit for the DNA end. Input material: blood. The sequence was obtained from a woman of 80 years or more in good health. This chain's CDR3 is CASSKADLNNEQYF. In DNA form, the CDR3 reads TGCGCCAGCAGCAAAGCGGACCTTAACAATGAGCAGTACTTC.